The present entry profiles one T cell receptor (beta chain) with its context. The source of the sample is a study of blood T cell repertoires in COVID-19. About the research overall: The United States, Italy and Spain supplied acute and convalescent COVID-19 samples. In each case, the material was cDNA or gDNA derived from T cells, B-cell-depleted T cells, or PBMCs.

V was pared by 3 bases and J by 3 bases, with 4 bases of the junction left unmatched. From germline, CDR1 is SGHNT and CDR2 YYREEE (reference sequence). There are 15 residues in the CDR3. Per the authors' pipeline: How many nucleated cells were present was estimated from reference gene primer amplification. Only in-frame clones appear in the TCRdb table, and some are missing; sequencing was by immunoSEQ multiplex PCR. V and J calls and clone size are as listed in that table; D and trimming were resolved from the DNA. The data contain about 420,000 clones, about 90% of them singletons. In Seattle, patients joined the study during active infection and were tracked longitudinally.

The chain links TRBV5-4 to TRBJ2-5, with 11 bases that match TRBD1. The receptor was derived from a man between 18 and 29 years old with COVID-19, enrolled during active disease. The specimen sequenced was peripheral blood. CDR3: CASSSPGQGEETQYF. The CDR3 coding sequence is TGTGCCAGCAGCTCACCGGGACAGGGGGAAGAGACCCAGTACTTC.